Included here is one TCR beta chain sequence, with context. Its target is unknown. This specimen belongs to a study of tumor and adjacent non-tumor tissue in lung cancer. Study findings and constraints: Top 100 clones took a larger repertoire share in normal lung.

RNA was extracted from bulk tissue without any cell sorting. A modified ARM-PCR protocol with three rounds of nested PCR amplified TCRbeta. TCRdb independently ran MiXCR on the multiplex PCR reads; one entry per CDR3 protein. The sample has tens of thousands of distinct CDR3 sequences, just under 60% seen once. Sequences were obtained from lung tumor tissue. The clonotype originates from a man aged 50 to 60 with non-small cell lung cancer.

This chain's CDR3 is CANSEDTCGRSDTQYF. The CDR3 DNA reads TGTGCCAATAGTGAAGATACTTGCGGGAGATCTGATACGCAGTATTTT. This rearrangement joins TRBV6-1 to TRBJ2-3; 7 bases fit TRBD2. CDR1 is MNHNS, CDR2 SASEGT, per germline. This CDR3 has 16 residues. Trimming at V came to 10 bases and at J to 6 bases, leaving 19 bases not matched to a gene.